The 20 T cell receptor beta chains given below trace back to one sample, sequenced in a study of T-cell memory formation after mild COVID-19 (dated by TCRdb to the early 2020s). Receptor amplification or capture employed 5' RACE. TCRdb lists the instrument as Illumina NovaSeq 6000. TCRdb trimmed public reads at Q25 via fastp, called clones via MiXCR and kept in-frame beta chains. Every entry covers one CDR3 protein and lists the most common genes and DNA from its rows. This sample is represented by roughly 50,000 distinct CDR3 sequences; approximately 9.5% of them were singletons. The ten largest clones add up to 1.2% of the sample. The sequenced material came from PBMCs or a T cell subset sorted from them (not recorded which). The source of these receptors is a man aged 18 to 35 who had mild COVID-19 (a few samples of this study predate the infection). The sample titles of this study are shuffled in the database, so cell type and time point are left out; the donor was told from shared clones.

The rearrangement joins TRBV6-1 to TRBJ1-1; D is unresolved. Germline V gene sequence: CDR1 MNHNS, CDR2 SASEGT. The CDR3 runs to 13 residues. The germline V and J ends were trimmed by 1 base and 1 base, with 4 bases remaining between them. The CDR3 DNA follows: TGTGCCAGCAGTGAAGTATGGAACACTGAAGCTTTCTTT. Translated: CASSEVWNTEAFF.

This chain uses TRBV7-9 with TRBJ2-7, with 8 positions matching TRBD1. Looked up from germline, CDR1 is SEHNR and CDR2 is FQNEAQ (reference sequence). Unmatched junction bases numbered 13, after V lost 5 bases and J lost 4 bases. The CDR3 spans 16 residues. CDR3 residues: CASSAFGTGGLYEQYF. CDR3 DNA sequence: TGTGCCAGCAGCGCCTTTGGGACAGGTGGTTTGTACGAGCAGTACTTC.

The V call is TRBV7-2, the J call TRBJ2-1, with unresolved D. V was clipped by 3 bases and J by 0 bases, with 9 bases between them. The V gene's germline CDR1 is SGHTA and CDR2 FQGNSA. The CDR3 covers 15 residues. CDR3 in amino acids: CASSFQESSYNEQFF. CDR3 DNA sequence: TGTGCCAGCAGCTTCCAGGAGAGCTCCTACAATGAGCAGTTCTTC.

Notes on this clonotype: The DNA is omitted, as the CDR3 cannot be located on it reliably, and the CDR3 follows TCRdb's listing. The chain carries TRBV21-1 and TRBJ1-2; the tabulated D call, TRBD1, remains unverified against the DNA. TRBV21-1 is designated a pseudogene. The CDR3 numbers 14 amino acids, ends counted. The CDR3 loop is CASSKVGTGAGYTF.

The count of this clonotype is one. The chain recombines TRBV6-6 with TRBJ2-7; TRBD2 matches 9 bases. Trimming took 2 bases from V and 2 from J; bases not matched to a gene: 4. CDR1 is MNHNY and CDR2 is SVGAGI in the germline V gene (reference sequence). CDR3 length: 15 residues. CDR3 region: CASSYIQRGAYEQYF. The CDR3 DNA is TGTGCCAGCAGTTACATTCAGCGGGGGGCCTACGAGCAGTACTTC.

This clonotype appeared a few times. The chain uses TRBV7-2 and TRBJ2-7; possibly TRBD2 for D (5 bases). The CDR3 totals 13 residues. Between the trimmed V and J ends, which lost 5 bases and 3 bases, there was a span of 11 bases. CDR1 is SGHTA and CDR2 is FQGNSA in the germline V gene. This chain's CDR3 is CASSTGVYYEQYF. The CDR3 DNA follows: TGTGCCAGCAGCACCGGGGTTTACTACGAGCAGTACTTC.

J is TRBJ2-3 and V is TRBV28; D gene unclear. This CDR3 is built from 14 residues. V gave up 8 bases and J gave up 2 bases, with 14 bases separating them. Germline values: CDR1 MDHEN, CDR2 SYDVKM. CDR3 amino acids: CASLGTVDTDTQYF. The CDR3 DNA reads TGTGCCAGCCTTGGAACAGTAGACACAGATACGCAGTATTTT.

The chain recombines TRBV7-6 with TRBJ2-1, with 8 nucleotides matching TRBD2. Trimming at V came to 2 bases and at J to 5 bases, leaving 8 bases not matched to a gene. The V gene's germline CDR1 is SGHVS and CDR2 FNYEAQ. CDR3 length equals 16 residues. The CDR3, as DNA: TGTGCCAGCAGCTTAATGCAGGGGCGGGGGGACAATGAGCAGTTCTTC. Translating it yields CASSLMQGRGDNEQFF.

The V and J genes are TRBV3-1 and TRBJ2-7; either TRBD1 or TRBD2 may fit D (5 bases each). The CDR3 has 16 amino acids. The germline V and J ends were trimmed by 4 bases and 0 bases, with 16 bases remaining between them. The V gene's germline CDR1 is LGHDT and CDR2 YNNKEL (reference sequence). Written as DNA, the CDR3 is TGTGCCAGCAGCCCTTATACCGGGACGGTCTCCTACGAGCAGTACTTC. Translated, it gives CASSPYTGTVSYEQYF.

Many counts were recorded for this clonotype. The V gene is TRBV7-3, the J gene TRBJ2-3; D perhaps matches TRBD2 (5 bases). The CDR3 is 14 residues long. CDR1 and CDR2 from the germline V gene are SGHTA and FQGTGA. V lost 5 bases to trimming and J lost 4 bases, with 13 bases between them. The CDR3 loop reads CASSPLSSSDTQYF. CDR3 bases: TGTGCCAGCAGCCCCTTATCTAGCTCAGATACGCAGTATTTT.

This clonotype was detected ten times or more. The chain carries TRBV25-1 and TRBJ2-3; TRBD1 is a possible D gene (6 bases). The germline V and J ends were trimmed by 10 bases and 2 bases, with 13 bases remaining between them. This CDR3 has 13 residues. In germline, CDR1 is MGHDK, CDR2 SYGVNS. The DNA for the CDR3 is TGTGCCACCGGCGACAGGCTCACAGATACGCAGTATTTT. Its translation: CATGDRLTDTQYF.

This clonotype turned up a few times. The chain employs TRBV20-1 and TRBJ2-2; possible D gene TRBD2, 6 bases. V lost 6 bases to trimming and J lost 0 bases, with 11 bases between them. From germline, CDR1 is DFQATT and CDR2 SNEGSKA (reference sequence). The CDR3 extends over 14 amino acids. CDR3 in amino acids: CSAPGLSNTGELFF. The DNA for the CDR3 is TGCAGTGCCCCGGGACTCTCGAACACCGGGGAGCTGTTTTTT.

This clonotype was picked up many times. The V gene is TRBV3-1, the J gene TRBJ2-1; D is unresolved. Germline V CDR1 and CDR2: LGHDT, YNNKEL (reference sequence). This CDR3 has 12 residues. The V end lost 4 bases, the J end lost 3 bases, and 4 bases lay between the germline ends. In DNA, the CDR3 is TGTGCCAGCAGCCCGCGCTACAATGAGCAGTTCTTC. Protein product: CASSPRYNEQFF.

This clonotype has more than one count but fewer than ten. J is TRBJ1-1 and V is TRBV9; 9 bases map to TRBD1. Germline assignment: CDR1 SGDLS and CDR2 YYNGEE. The CDR3 loop spans 14 amino acids. Trimming at V came to 7 bases and at J to 11 bases, leaving 15 bases not matched to a gene. The DNA for the CDR3 is TGTGCCAGCGCCCAGACTCCGGGACAGGGACCTGCTTTCTTT. Translation: CASAQTPGQGPAFF. The full variable domain, with the rest looked up from reference TRBV9 and TRBJ1-1, is DSGVTQTPKHLITATGQRVTLRCSPRSGDLSVYWYQQSLDQGLQFLIQYYNGEERAKGNILERFSAQQFPDLHSELNLSSLELGDSALYFCASAQTPGQGPAFFGQGTRLTVV.

The table lists this clonotype with a few counts. The rearrangement links TRBV9 to TRBJ2-5, with TRBD1 matching over 10 bases. Germline-derived CDR1 and CDR2 are SGDLS and YYNGEE. Trimming removed 4 bases from V and 5 bases from J; junction bases left unmatched: 2. This CDR3 comprises 13 residues. This chain's CDR3 is CASSRTGGETQYF. The DNA for the CDR3 is TGTGCCAGCAGCCGGACAGGGGGTGAGACCCAGTACTTC.

This clonotype appeared a few times. V gene TRBV29-1 combines with J gene TRBJ2-3; no firm D call. V lost 5 bases and J 0 bases, leaving 6 bases between the germline ends. The CDR3 is 12 residues long. Germline lookup yields CDR1 SQVTM and CDR2 ANQGSEA. CDR3 region: CSVFWSTDTQYF. In nucleotides, the CDR3 is TGCAGCGTTTTTTGGAGCACAGATACGCAGTATTTT.

The genes are TRBV7-2 and TRBJ2-3; 11 nucleotides line up with TRBD2. Germline loops: CDR1 SGHTA, CDR2 FQGNSA. V lost 3 bases, J lost 4 bases, and 6 bases stayed unmatched. The CDR3 runs to 16 residues. In DNA, the CDR3 is TGTGCCAGCAGCTTCCTAGCGGGGGGCCGGGCAGATACGCAGTATTTT. This sequence encodes CASSFLAGGRADTQYF.

V gene TRBV3-1 combines with J gene TRBJ2-7; 8 bases fit TRBD2. The germline CDR1 and CDR2 sequences are LGHDT and YNNKEL (reference sequence). V shed 5 bases and J 0 bases; nucleotides not matched to a gene: 3. The CDR3 runs 14 residues. The CDR3 DNA follows: TGTGCCAGCAGCGACACTAGCGGCTCCTACGAGCAGTACTTC. Translation gives CASSDTSGSYEQYF.

This clonotype was counted a few times. The V call is TRBV30, the J call TRBJ2-3; tentatively, D is TRBD2 (5 bases). Trimming took 0 bases from V and 1 from J, leaving 11 bases between them. Germline CDR1 and CDR2: GTSNPN and SVGIG (reference sequence). There are 15 residues in the CDR3. The CDR3 spells CAWSVGAARTDTQYF. Here the CDR3 DNA reads TGTGCCTGGAGTGTGGGAGCAGCCCGCACAGATACGCAGTATTTT.

The chain links TRBV29-1 to TRBJ1-1; D is ambiguous. V lost 8 bases to trimming and J lost 10 bases, with 14 bases between them. CDR3 length: 10 residues. CDR1 and CDR2 (germline): SQVTM, ANQGSEA. CDR3 sequence: CSISEVRAFF. The CDR3 DNA reads TGCAGCATTTCGGAAGTCCGAGCTTTCTTT. Drawing the rest from reference TRBV29-1 and TRBJ1-1, the complete variable domain is SAVISQKPSRDICQRGTSLTIQCQVDSQVTMMFWYRQQPGQSLTLIATANQGSEATYESGFVIDKFPISRPNLTFSTLTVSNMSPEDSSIYLCSISEVRAFFGQGTRLTVV.